A single sample gave rise to the 20 T cell receptor beta chains below, sequenced in a study of OX40 agonist ivuxolimab in advanced cancers. Generated by immunoSEQ multiplex PCR, the TCRdb table keeps only in-frame clones and is missing some. The repertoire consists of 80,000 or so clones, with just over 90% occurring once and the leading ten covering 13% to 15%. Specimen: CD4+ or CD8+ T cells sorted from blood, collected in a trial of the OX40 agonist ivuxolimab. The receptors come from an adult with an advanced solid tumor such as melanoma, head and neck, liver or kidney cancer.

The chain links TRBV9 to TRBJ1-2; the match to TRBD1 covers 9 bases. V lost 3 bases and J lost 9; bases outside the gene matches: 6. Germline CDR1 SGDLS, CDR2 YYNGEE. The CDR3 contains 13 residues. CDR3 bases: TGTGCCAGCAGCGACCGGACAGGGGAGAGCTACACCTTC. Its translation: CASSDRTGESYTF.

The chain carries TRBV27 and TRBJ2-5; D gene unclear. Trimming shortened V by 4 bases and J by 5 bases, and 5 bases separated the two germline ends. CDR3 length equals 11 residues. The V gene's germline CDR1 is MNHEY and CDR2 SMNVEV (reference sequence). The CDR3 region is CASSSGETQYF. The CDR3 nucleotides read TGTGCCAGCAGTTCCGGGGAGACCCAGTACTTC.

This chain connects TRBV28 to TRBJ2-7, with TRBD1 matching over 10 bases. Germline V lookup: CDR1 MDHEN, CDR2 SYDVKM. The CDR3 spans 16 residues. V was clipped by 6 bases and J by 7 bases; unmatched bases: 15. As DNA, the CDR3 is TGTGCCAGCAGACTCCCCGGAGGGACAGGGGCTATGGAGCAGTACTTC. Encoded protein: CASRLPGGTGAMEQYF.

The V gene is TRBV7-9, the J gene TRBJ1-4; TRBD1 matches 9 bases. V dropped 5 bases and J dropped 4; count of bases not matched to a gene: 5. Germline CDR1 SEHNR, CDR2 FQNEAQ (reference sequence). The CDR3 runs 15 residues. This chain's CDR3 is CASSPWGQGNEKLFF. In nucleotides, the CDR3 is TGTGCCAGCAGCCCCTGGGGACAGGGTAATGAAAAACTGTTTTTT.

The chain employs TRBV6-4 and TRBJ1-1; D may be TRBD1 (6 bases). The CDR3 loop spans 13 amino acids. V was trimmed by 2 bases and J by 4 bases, leaving 8 bases between them. The germline CDR1 and CDR2 sequences are MRHNA and SNTAGT. The CDR3, as DNA: TGTGCCAGCAGTGACCAGGGGCGCACTGAAGCTTTCTTT. It codes for CASSDQGRTEAFF.

The V gene is TRBV28, the J gene TRBJ1-2; perhaps TRBD1 as D (5 bases). Between the trimmed V and J ends, which lost 6 bases and 2 bases, there was a span of 10 bases. CDR1 is MDHEN, CDR2 SYDVKM, per germline. The CDR3 loop spans 13 amino acids. This CDR3 reads CASRATANYGYTF. The CDR3 nucleotides read TGTGCCAGCAGGGCGACAGCCAACTATGGCTACACCTTC.

The chain employs TRBV27 and TRBJ1-2; TRBD1 agrees at 7 bases. Germline CDR1 is MNHEY and CDR2 is SMNVEV (reference sequence). The CDR3 is 13 amino acids. After removal of 8 bases from V and 0 bases from J, the junction contained 3 bases not matched to a gene. The DNA of the CDR3 is TGTGCCAGCGCCGGGACAGCTAACTATGGCTACACCTTC. Residues: CASAGTANYGYTF.

This clone has just one count. The chain combines TRBV11-2 with TRBJ2-5, with TRBD2 matching 7 bases. Germline CDR1 is SGHAT and CDR2 is FQNNGV. The CDR3 is 16 residues long. J was trimmed by 0 bases and V by 4 bases; bases with no gene match: 8. The CDR3 spells CASSSPNGRYQETQYF. CDR3 coding DNA: TGTGCCAGCAGCTCCCCTAACGGGAGGTACCAAGAGACCCAGTACTTC.

The gene calls are TRBV29-1 and TRBJ1-2; D unclear. The CDR3 length is 13 residues. Trimming removed 3 bases at V and 2 bases at J, with 10 bases between. The germline gives CDR1 SQVTM, CDR2 ANQGSEA. The CDR3 coding sequence is TGCAGCGTTGATATAGTTGGCAACTATGGCTACACCTTC. Its translation is CSVDIVGNYGYTF.

The genes are TRBV5-4 and TRBJ2-5; D is undetermined. V was shortened by 0 bases and J by 2 bases, with 8 bases between the two germline ends. Germline V gene sequence: CDR1 SGHNT, CDR2 YYREEE (reference sequence). This CDR3 comprises 14 residues. DNA for the CDR3: TGTGCCAGCAGCTTGGTCACAGCACAAGAGACCCAGTACTTC. This gives the protein CASSLVTAQETQYF.

Here the CDR3 DNA reads TGCGCCAGCAGCGACCGACTAGCTAGCTACAATGAGCAGTTCTTC. Translation gives CASSDRLASYNEQFF. This chain links TRBV4-1 with TRBJ2-1; 7 bases are a match to TRBD2. Losses at the gene ends were 5 bases for V and 3 bases for J; bases not matched to a gene: 7. The CDR3 consists of 15 residues. Per germline, CDR1 MGHRA and CDR2 YSYEKL.

The chain uses TRBV27 and TRBJ1-6; TRBD1 is a possible D gene (6 bases). V was trimmed by 4 bases and J by 7 bases, leaving 14 bases between them. The CDR3 is 15 residues long. Germline V gene lookup returns CDR1 MNHEY and CDR2 SMNVEV (reference sequence). The CDR3: CASSSTGGGNSPLHF. The CDR3 DNA sequence: TGTGCCAGCAGTTCCACGGGGGGCGGAAATTCACCCCTCCACTTT.

The V and J genes are TRBV11-1 and TRBJ2-7; possible D gene TRBD1, 6 bases. This CDR3 is built from 13 residues. V gave up 4 bases and J gave up 4 bases, with 11 bases separating them. Germline loops: CDR1 SGHAT, CDR2 FQDESV (reference sequence). The DNA of the CDR3 is TGTGCCAGCAGCTCGCCCGGGACATACGAGCAGTACTTC. Encoded protein: CASSSPGTYEQYF.

The CDR3 here is CASSSPGVFKAEKLFF. The CDR3 coding sequence is TGTGCCAGCAGCTCCCCCGGAGTCTTCAAAGCAGAAAAACTGTTTTTT. V and J are TRBV11-2 and TRBJ1-4; no firm D call. V lost 4 bases to trimming and J lost 8 bases, with 20 bases between them. The CDR3 extends over 16 amino acids. Germline lookup yields CDR1 SGHAT and CDR2 FQNNGV.

The V and J genes are TRBV14 and TRBJ2-1; D uncertain. V was trimmed by 2 bases and J by 7 bases, leaving 6 bases between them. The CDR3 runs to 12 residues. CDR1 is SGHDN, CDR2 FVKESK, per germline. As DNA, the CDR3 is TGTGCCAGCAGCCAAATAGGGAATGAGCAGTTCTTC. It specifies CASSQIGNEQFF.

This clone was observed once. The chain carries TRBV19 and TRBJ2-4, with D uncertain. CDR3 length: 15 residues. Germline-derived CDR1 and CDR2 are LNHDA and SQIVND (reference sequence). Trimming shortened V by 2 bases and J by 6 bases, and 14 bases separated the two germline ends. The CDR3, as DNA: TGTGCCAGTAGTATAAGTAACAGCTCCCCAAACATTCAGTACTTC. Protein sequence: CASSISNSSPNIQYF.

This clone has a single count. The CDR3 here is CASSLQGRITDTQYF. The CDR3 coding sequence is TGTGCCAGCAGTTTACAGGGGCGGATCACAGATACGCAGTATTTT. The rearrangement uses TRBV28 and TRBJ2-3; TRBD1 might be the D (6 bases). The CDR3 is made up of 15 amino acids. In germline, CDR1 is MDHEN, CDR2 SYDVKM. The germline V and J ends were trimmed by 2 bases and 2 bases, with 11 bases remaining between them.

This clone was observed a single time. The genes are TRBV19 and TRBJ1-5; D gene unclear. This CDR3 spans 18 amino acids. Germline V gene sequence: CDR1 LNHDA, CDR2 SQIVND (reference sequence). Trimming stripped 3 bases from V and 7 bases from J, with 25 bases between. The CDR3 DNA reads TGTGCCAGTAGTATGATTGGGCAGCTTCTATTGATTAGACAGCCCCAGCATTTT. Its translation: CASSMIGQLLLIRQPQHF.

This chain uses TRBV27 with TRBJ2-2, with D uncertain. CDR3 size: 11 residues. CDR1 is MNHEY and CDR2 is SMNVEV in the germline V gene (reference sequence). Trimming removed 2 bases at V and 6 bases at J, with 1 base between. CDR3 sequence: CASSLAGELFF. CDR3 sequence (DNA): TGTGCCAGCAGTTTAGCCGGGGAGCTGTTTTTT.

The genes are TRBV11-2 and TRBJ2-2; D is unresolved. The CDR3 has 13 residues. Trimming cost V 4 bases and J 7 bases, with 10 bases left between them. CDR1 and CDR2 (germline): SGHAT, FQNNGV. The CDR3 sequence: CASSSRPGGELFF. The DNA for the CDR3 is TGTGCCAGCAGCTCTCGTCCTGGCGGGGAGCTGTTTTTT. Using reference TRBV11-2 and TRBJ2-2 for the parts outside the CDR3, the full variable domain is EAGVAQSPRYKIIEKRQSVAFWCNPISGHATLYWYQQILGQGPKLLIQFQNNGVVDDSQLPKDRFSAERLKGVDSTLKIQPAKLEDSAVYLCASSSRPGGELFFGEGSRLTVL.